The clone carrying this T cell receptor (beta chain) was seen many times. Its antigen is unidentified. These data belong to a study of human T cells and chemical hapten exposure. Notes on the study in general: Donors in the study had alopecia, meaning their immune response may differ from healthy people's.

CDR3 length: 15 residues. Between the trimmed V and J ends, which lost 4 bases and 0 bases, there was a span of 11 bases. Germline V lookup: CDR1 SGHRS, CDR2 YFSETQ. TCRdb ran MiXCR on the RACE reads and lists one entry per CDR3 protein. The profile shows 75,000 to 95,000 distinct CDR3 sequences, about 11% of them singletons. Time point described: patch test 2, 6 weeks after DPC sensitization. Noted treatment: therapeutic diphenylcyclopropenone sensitization with weekly scalp DPC. V usage is TRBV5-1 and J usage is TRBJ1-5; D is uncertain. The starting material was whole blood, obtained in connection with sensitization to the hapten diphenylcyclopropenone (DPC). The TCR was taken from a man between 35 and 55 years old with alopecia areata. Some clones in this sample may be carry-over from other donors' samples. The CDR3 bases are TGCGCCAGCAGCCCGAGTGGGGATAGCAATCAGCCCCAGCATTTT. Translating it yields CASSPSGDSNQPQHF.